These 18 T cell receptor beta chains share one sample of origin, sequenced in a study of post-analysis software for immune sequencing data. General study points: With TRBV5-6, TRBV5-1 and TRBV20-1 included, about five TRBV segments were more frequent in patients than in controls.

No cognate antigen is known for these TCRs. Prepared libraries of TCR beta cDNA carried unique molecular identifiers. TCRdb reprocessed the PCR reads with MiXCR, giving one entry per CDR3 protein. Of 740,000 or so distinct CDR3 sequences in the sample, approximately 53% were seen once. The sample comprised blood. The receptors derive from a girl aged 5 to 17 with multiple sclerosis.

CDR3 residues: CAITTGRSTDTQYF. DNA for the CDR3: TGTGCCATCACCACTGGGAGAAGTACAGATACGCAGTATTTT. The rearrangement joins TRBV10-3 to TRBJ2-3; possibly TRBD2 for D (5 bases). Trimming took off 7 bases at V and 3 bases at J, with 14 bases between the two ends. This CDR3 comprises 14 residues. Germline V gives CDR1 ENHRY, CDR2 SYGVKD.

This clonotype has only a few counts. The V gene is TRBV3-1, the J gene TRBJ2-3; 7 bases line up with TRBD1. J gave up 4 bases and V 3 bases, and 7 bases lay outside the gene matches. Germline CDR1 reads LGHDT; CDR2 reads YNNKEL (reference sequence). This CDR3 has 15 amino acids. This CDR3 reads CASSHETGLADTQYF. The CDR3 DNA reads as TGTGCCAGCAGCCACGAGACAGGGCTGGCAGATACGCAGTATTTT.

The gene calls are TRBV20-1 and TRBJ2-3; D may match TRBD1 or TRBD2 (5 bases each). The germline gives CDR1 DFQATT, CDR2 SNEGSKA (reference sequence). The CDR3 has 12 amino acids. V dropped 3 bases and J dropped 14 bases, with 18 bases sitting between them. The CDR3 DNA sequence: TGCAGTGCTAGCGGAACCGGGACCTGGAGGTATTTT. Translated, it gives CSASGTGTWRYF.

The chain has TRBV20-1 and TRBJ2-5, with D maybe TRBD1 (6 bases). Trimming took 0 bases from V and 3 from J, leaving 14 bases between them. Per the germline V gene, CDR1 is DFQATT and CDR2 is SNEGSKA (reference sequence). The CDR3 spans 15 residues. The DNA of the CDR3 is TGCAGTGCTAGAGATCCTAGGGCAGGGGAAGAGACCCAGTACTTC. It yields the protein CSARDPRAGEETQYF.

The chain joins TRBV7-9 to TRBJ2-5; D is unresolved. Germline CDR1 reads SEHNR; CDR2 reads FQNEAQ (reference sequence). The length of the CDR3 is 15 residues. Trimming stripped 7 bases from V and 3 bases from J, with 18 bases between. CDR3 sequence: CASIRGRIAEETQYF. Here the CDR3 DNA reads TGTGCCAGCATACGAGGTCGAATAGCCGAAGAGACCCAGTACTTC.

The chain's CDR3 is CSAGTSGLYNEQFF. Here the CDR3 DNA reads TGCAGTGCTGGGACTAGCGGGCTCTACAATGAGCAGTTCTTC. This rearrangement joins TRBV20-1 to TRBJ2-1; 12 nucleotides match TRBD2. The CDR3 sequence is 14 residues long. J gave up 3 bases and V 5 bases, and 2 bases lay outside the gene matches. Germline-derived CDR1 and CDR2 are DFQATT and SNEGSKA (reference sequence).

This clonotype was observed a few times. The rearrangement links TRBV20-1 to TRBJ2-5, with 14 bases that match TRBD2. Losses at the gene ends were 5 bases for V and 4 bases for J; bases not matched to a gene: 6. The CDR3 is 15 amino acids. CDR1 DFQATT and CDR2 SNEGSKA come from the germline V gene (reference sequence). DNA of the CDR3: TGCAGTGCTGGCCCGGGACTAGCGGGGGTAGAGACCCAGTACTTC. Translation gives CSAGPGLAGVETQYF.

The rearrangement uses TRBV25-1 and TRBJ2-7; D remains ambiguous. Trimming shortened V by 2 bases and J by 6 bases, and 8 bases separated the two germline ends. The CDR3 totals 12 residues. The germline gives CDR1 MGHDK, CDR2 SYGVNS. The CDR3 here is CASSEGPAEQYF. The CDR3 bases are TGTGCCAGCAGTGAAGGGCCAGCCGAGCAGTACTTC.

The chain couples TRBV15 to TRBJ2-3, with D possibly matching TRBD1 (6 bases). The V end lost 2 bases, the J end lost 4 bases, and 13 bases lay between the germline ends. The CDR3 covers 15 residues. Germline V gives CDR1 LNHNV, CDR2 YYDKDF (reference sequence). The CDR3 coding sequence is TGTGCCACCAGCAGAAACAGGGTTGGGGCAGATACGCAGTATTTT. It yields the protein CATSRNRVGADTQYF. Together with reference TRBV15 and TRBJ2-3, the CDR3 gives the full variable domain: DAMVIQNPRYQVTQFGKPVTLSCSQTLNHNVMYWYQQKSSQAPKLLFHYYDKDFNNEADTPDNFQSRRPNTSFCFLDIRSPGLGDTAMYLCATSRNRVGADTQYFGPGTRLTVL.

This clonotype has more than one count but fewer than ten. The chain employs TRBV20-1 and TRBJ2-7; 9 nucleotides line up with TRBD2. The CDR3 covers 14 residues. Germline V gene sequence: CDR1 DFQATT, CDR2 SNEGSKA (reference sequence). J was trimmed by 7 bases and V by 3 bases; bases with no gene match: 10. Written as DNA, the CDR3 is TGCAGTGCTAGGACTCATAGCGGGAGAGATGAGCAGTACTTC. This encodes CSARTHSGRDEQYF.

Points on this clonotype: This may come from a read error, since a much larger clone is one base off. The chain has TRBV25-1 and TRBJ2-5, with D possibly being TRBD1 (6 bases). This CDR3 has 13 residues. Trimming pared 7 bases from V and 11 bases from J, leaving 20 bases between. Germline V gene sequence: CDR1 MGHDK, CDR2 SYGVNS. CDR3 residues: CASKDSSYNEQYF. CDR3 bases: TGTGCCAGCAAGGACAGTTCCTACAATGAGCAGTACTTC.

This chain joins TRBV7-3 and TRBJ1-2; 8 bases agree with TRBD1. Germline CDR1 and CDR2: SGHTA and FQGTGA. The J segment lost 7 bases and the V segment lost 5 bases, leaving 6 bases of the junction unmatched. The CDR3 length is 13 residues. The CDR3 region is CASSRGQGGGYTF. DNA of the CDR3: TGTGCCAGCAGCCGCGGACAGGGCGGTGGCTACACCTTC.

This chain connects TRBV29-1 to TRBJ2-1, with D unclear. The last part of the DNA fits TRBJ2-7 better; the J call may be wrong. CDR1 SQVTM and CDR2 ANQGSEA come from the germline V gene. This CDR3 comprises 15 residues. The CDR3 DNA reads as TGCAGCGTGCAACCGGCTACCTCCTCCTACAATGAGCAGTACTTC. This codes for CSVQPATSSYNEQYF.

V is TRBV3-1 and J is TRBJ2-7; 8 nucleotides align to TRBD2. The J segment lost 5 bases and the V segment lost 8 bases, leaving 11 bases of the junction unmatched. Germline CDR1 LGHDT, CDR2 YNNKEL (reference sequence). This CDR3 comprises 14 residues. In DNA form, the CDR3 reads TGTGCCAGCGGGGGTATTCGGACTAGCCACGAGCAGTACTTC. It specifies CASGGIRTSHEQYF.

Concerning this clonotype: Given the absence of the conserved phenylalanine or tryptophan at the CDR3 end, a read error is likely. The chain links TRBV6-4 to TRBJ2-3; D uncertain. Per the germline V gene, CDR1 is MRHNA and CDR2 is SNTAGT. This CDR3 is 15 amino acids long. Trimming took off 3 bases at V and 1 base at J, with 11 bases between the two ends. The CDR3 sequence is CASSEDGDGTDTQYC. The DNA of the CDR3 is TGTGCCAGCAGTGAAGATGGCGACGGCACAGATACGCAGTATTGT.

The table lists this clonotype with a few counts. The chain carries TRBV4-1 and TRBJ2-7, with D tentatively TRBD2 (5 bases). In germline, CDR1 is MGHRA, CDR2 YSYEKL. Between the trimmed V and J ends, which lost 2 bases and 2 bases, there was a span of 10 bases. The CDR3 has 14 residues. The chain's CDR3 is CASSQKSGAYEQYF. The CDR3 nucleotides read TGCGCCAGCAGCCAAAAGAGCGGAGCCTACGAGCAGTACTTC.

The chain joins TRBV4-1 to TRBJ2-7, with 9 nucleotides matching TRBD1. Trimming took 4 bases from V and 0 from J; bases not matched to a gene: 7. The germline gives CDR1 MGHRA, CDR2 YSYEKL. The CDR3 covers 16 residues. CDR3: CASSPPGTGTSYEQYF. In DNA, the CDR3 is TGCGCCAGCAGCCCCCCCGGGACAGGGACCTCCTACGAGCAGTACTTC.

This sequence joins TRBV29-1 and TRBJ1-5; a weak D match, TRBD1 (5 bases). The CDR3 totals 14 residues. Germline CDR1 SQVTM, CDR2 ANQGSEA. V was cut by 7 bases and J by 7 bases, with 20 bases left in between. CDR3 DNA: TGCAGCGCCGCCGGCGGTACAGGCGAACAGCCCCAGCATTTT. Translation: CSAAGGTGEQPQHF.